This passage covers 13 T cell receptor beta chains from one sample sequenced in a study of T cell responses to AZD1222 COVID-19 vaccine. TCRdb's table, derived via immunoSEQ multiplex PCR, lists solely in-frame clones and lacks some. This table has some 120,000 clones, about 88% appearing once. Sequenced here: peripheral blood, sampled on day 0 of MenACWY control vaccination. The source is an adult in good health.

This chain links TRBV11-1 with TRBJ2-3, with TRBD1 identical over 11 bases. Germline CDR1 and CDR2: SGHAT and FQDESV (reference sequence). CDR3 length: 14 amino acids. V dropped 4 bases and J dropped 4; count of bases not matched to a gene: 1. The DNA of the CDR3 is TGTGCCAGCAGCTGGGACAGGGGGTCAGATACGCAGTATTTT. Its translation is CASSWDRGSDTQYF.

Here the CDR3 reads CASSWDRESTDTQYF. The CDR3 coding sequence is TGCGCCAGCAGCTGGGACAGAGAGAGCACAGATACGCAGTATTTT. The chain carries TRBV5-1 and TRBJ2-3, with 7 bases that match TRBD1. The CDR3 has 15 residues. J gave up 0 bases and V 3 bases, and 4 bases lay outside the gene matches. CDR1 and CDR2 (germline): SGHRS, YFSETQ.

The sample holds a few counts of this clone. The gene calls are TRBV9 and TRBJ2-7, with D perhaps matching TRBD1 (5 bases). Germline assignment: CDR1 SGDLS and CDR2 YYNGEE. The CDR3 extends over 14 amino acids. The V end was cut by 4 bases, the J end by 3 bases, with 14 bases between. The CDR3 DNA is TGTGCCAGCAGCTTTGCAGGGCTCGGCTACGAGCAGTACTTC. The encoded protein is CASSFAGLGYEQYF.

This clone was recorded only once. J is TRBJ2-2 and V is TRBV11-2; TRBD2 agrees at 8 bases. The CDR3 loop spans 18 amino acids. Germline V lookup: CDR1 SGHAT, CDR2 FQNNGV. V dropped 5 bases and J dropped 5; count of bases not matched to a gene: 16. The CDR3 nucleotides read TGTGCCAGCAGCCGTGGGGGGGTAGCGGGGTTTGCAACCGGGGAGCTGTTTTTT. Residues: CASSRGGVAGFATGELFF.

The chain couples TRBV14 to TRBJ2-3; D not certain. The CDR3 length is 15 residues. Between the trimmed V and J ends, which lost 2 bases and 0 bases, there was a span of 9 bases. Per the germline V gene, CDR1 is SGHDN and CDR2 is FVKESK. The CDR3 DNA follows: TGTGCCAGCAGCCAATTCGGTCATAGCACAGATACGCAGTATTTT. It is translated as CASSQFGHSTDTQYF.

The chain uses TRBV5-6 and TRBJ1-5; no firm D call. Germline V gives CDR1 SGHDT, CDR2 YYEEEE. This CDR3 is 13 amino acids long. Between the trimmed V and J ends, which lost 4 bases and 5 bases, there was a span of 10 bases. In DNA form, the CDR3 reads TGTGCCAGCAGCACGAGGCATCATCAGCCCCAGCATTTT. Translating it yields CASSTRHHQPQHF.

This clone has a single count. The chain carries TRBV11-3 and TRBJ2-3, with 14 bases identical to TRBD2. V lost 5 bases, J lost 4 bases, and 5 bases stayed unmatched. Germline loops: CDR1 SGHNT, CDR2 YENEEA. The CDR3 consists of 16 residues. CDR3 protein: CASSPGLAGVADTQYF. As DNA, the CDR3 is TGTGCCAGCAGCCCGGGACTAGCGGGAGTAGCAGATACGCAGTATTTT. The full variable domain, rest sourced from reference TRBV11-3 and TRBJ2-3, is EAGVVQSPRYKIIEKKQPVAFWCNPISGHNTLYWYLQNLGQGPELLIRYENEEAVDDSQLPKDRFSAERLKGVDSTLKIQPAELGDSAVYLCASSPGLAGVADTQYFGPGTRLTVL.

The rearrangement links TRBV5-1 to TRBJ1-1; D ambiguous. The CDR3 has 12 residues. Deletions cut 1 base from V and 8 bases from J, with 9 bases between. The germline CDR1 and CDR2 sequences are SGHRS and YFSETQ. CDR3 DNA: TGCGCCAGCAGCTTGAAGGGTCGCGAAGCTTTCTTT. Translating it yields CASSLKGREAFF.

This chain links TRBV20-1 with TRBJ2-7; D may be TRBD1 (5 bases). The CDR3 extends over 14 amino acids. Germline CDR1 is DFQATT and CDR2 is SNEGSKA (reference sequence). The ends were cut back, 3 bases at V and 3 bases at J, with 15 bases in the middle. The CDR3 nucleotides read TGCAGTGCTAGTCAGGGCGGTTCCTACTACGAGCAGTACTTC. Its protein is CSASQGGSYYEQYF.

V usage is TRBV28 and J usage is TRBJ2-1, with 10 bases that match TRBD1. Unmatched junction bases numbered 6, after V lost 1 base and J lost 3 bases. The CDR3 covers 17 residues. CDR1 is MDHEN and CDR2 is SYDVKM in the germline V gene. The CDR3 reads CASSLFPTGGLYNEQFF. CDR3 coding DNA: TGTGCCAGCAGTTTATTCCCGACAGGGGGCCTCTACAATGAGCAGTTCTTC.

V usage is TRBV2 and J usage is TRBJ1-4; D is ambiguous. The CDR3 is made up of 11 amino acids. Germline CDR1 is SNHLY and CDR2 is FYNNEI. V shed 6 bases and J shed 6 bases, with 5 bases lying between them. The CDR3 coding sequence is TGTGCCAGCAGCCCGTATGAAAAACTGTTTTTT. Translated: CASSPYEKLFF.

V gene TRBV28 combines with J gene TRBJ2-3; perhaps TRBD2 as D (6 bases). Germline V CDR1 and CDR2: MDHEN, SYDVKM. The CDR3 loop spans 12 amino acids. The V end was cut by 3 bases, the J end by 9 bases, with 10 bases between. DNA for the CDR3: TGTGCCAGCAGTTTTGGGCTAGCGACGCAGTATTTT. Translated, it gives CASSFGLATQYF.

This chain joins TRBV19 and TRBJ2-7; possible D gene TRBD2, 6 bases. CDR1 is LNHDA and CDR2 is SQIVND in the germline V gene (reference sequence). With 0 bases removed from V and 3 bases from J, the gap between germline ends came to 15 bases. The CDR3 extends over 16 amino acids. The CDR3 sequence is CASSIDGAGSGYEQYF. DNA for the CDR3: TGTGCCAGTAGTATAGACGGGGCGGGATCCGGCTACGAGCAGTACTTC.